This T cell receptor (beta chain) was observed in a study of blood T cell repertoires in COVID-19. The protocol was immunoSEQ multiplex PCR, while the TCRdb copy is restricted to in-frame clones and leaves out a portion. This table has about 270,000 clones, around nine tenths appearing once. The V end lost 0 bases, the J end lost 5 bases, and 7 bases lay between the germline ends. CDR3 size: 13 residues. Germline CDR1 reads MGHRA; CDR2 reads YSYEKL. The V and J genes are TRBV4-1 and TRBJ2-5; D gene ambiguous. This sequence was found in a man aged 40-55 years with active or convalescent COVID-19. The sequencing sample was made of peripheral blood. The CDR3 bases are TGCGCCAGCAGCCAAGAGCAGGCGGAGACCCAGTACTTC. Its protein is CASSQEQAETQYF.